The clone carrying this T cell receptor (beta chain) was detected only a few times. The antigen remains undetermined. The source of the sample is a study of radiotherapy plus CTLA-4 blockade in lung cancer. At the level of the study: For roughly 19% of patients, objective responses occurred, and approximately 30% had disease control. The study, taken as a whole, reports: Radiotherapy was combined with ipilimumab, and tumor-derived TCR clones then expanded in blood. Per reports, early blood T cell clone dynamics, plus interferon-beta, forecast response most strongly.

Each patient with chemo-refractory metastatic non-small-cell lung cancer was treated with focal radiation plus CTLA-4 blockade using ipilimumab. The repertoire was sequenced with immunoSEQ multiplex PCR; TCRdb's copy has only in-frame clones and lacks some. This table has tens of thousands of clones, around 80% appearing once. The germline V gene has CDR1 SGHTA and CDR2 FQGTGA. V was clipped by 5 bases and J by 0 bases; unmatched bases: 3. This CDR3 contains 16 residues. The chain combines TRBV7-3 with TRBJ2-3; 12 positions match TRBD2. This sequence originates from a human donor with non-small cell lung cancer that progressed on radiotherapy plus ipilimumab. Sequenced material: peripheral blood, taken from a patient treated with radiotherapy plus ipilimumab. The CDR3, as DNA: TGTGCCAGCAGCGTCGGGACTAGCGGGAGCACAGATACGCAGTATTTT. Encoded protein: CASSVGTSGSTDTQYF.